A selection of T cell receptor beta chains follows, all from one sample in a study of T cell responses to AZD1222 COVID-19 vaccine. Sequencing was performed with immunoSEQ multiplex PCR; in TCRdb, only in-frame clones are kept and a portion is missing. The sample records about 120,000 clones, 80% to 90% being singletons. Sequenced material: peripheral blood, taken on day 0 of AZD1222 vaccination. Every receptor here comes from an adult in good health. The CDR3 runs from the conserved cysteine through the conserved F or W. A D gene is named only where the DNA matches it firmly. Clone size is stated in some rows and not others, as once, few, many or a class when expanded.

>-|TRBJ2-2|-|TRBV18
CASSPGQSANTGELFF
TGTGCCAGCTCCCCCGGACAGAGCGCGAACACCGGGGAGCTGTTTTTT
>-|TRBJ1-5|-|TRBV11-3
CASSPRGNQPQHF
TGTGCCAGCAGCCCCAGGGGAAACCAGCCCCAGCATTTT
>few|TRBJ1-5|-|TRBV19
CASSARDTVSNQPQHF
TGTGCCAGTAGTGCCCGGGACACGGTAAGCAATCAGCCCCAGCATTTT
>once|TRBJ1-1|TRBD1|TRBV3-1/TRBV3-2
CASSQGTGRAEAFF
TGTGCCAGCAGCCAAGGGACAGGGAGGGCTGAAGCTTTCTTT
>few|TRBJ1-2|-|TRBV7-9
CASSLVRTGYTF
TGTGCCAGCAGCTTAGTTCGAACAGGCTACACCTTC
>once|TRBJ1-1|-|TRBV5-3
CARSLDSLDTEAFF
TGTGCCAGAAGCTTGGACAGTCTGGACACTGAAGCTTTCTTT
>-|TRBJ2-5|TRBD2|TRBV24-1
CATGTGLAGGETQYF
TGTGCCACCGGAACGGGACTAGCGGGTGGAGAGACCCAGTACTTC
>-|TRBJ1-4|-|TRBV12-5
CASGLVFGEKLFF
TGTGCTAGTGGTTTGGTTTTCGGGGAAAAACTGTTTTTT
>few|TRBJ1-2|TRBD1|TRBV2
CASSGQGNYGYTF
TGTGCCAGCAGTGGACAGGGGAACTATGGCTACACCTTC
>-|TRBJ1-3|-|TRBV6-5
CASSYSIGGSGNTIYF
TGTGCCAGCAGTTACTCGATCGGGGGGTCCGGAAACACCATATATTTT
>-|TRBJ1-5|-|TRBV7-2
CASSSLGQPQHF
TGTGCCAGCAGCTCCCTGGGGCAGCCCCAGCATTTT
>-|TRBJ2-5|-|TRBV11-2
CASSRSQETQYF
TGTGCCAGCAGCCGTTCTCAAGAGACCCAGTACTTC
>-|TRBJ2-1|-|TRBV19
CASSPLARSGVKNEQFF
TGTGCCAGTAGCCCTTTGGCAAGGTCGGGAGTTAAGAATGAGCAGTTCTTC
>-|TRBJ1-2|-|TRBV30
CAWSVLQGRSPVLLNYGYTF
TGTGCCTGGAGTGTATTGCAGGGCAGATCCCCCGTCCTCCTTAACTATGGCTACACCTTC
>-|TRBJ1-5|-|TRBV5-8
CASSLDRIWGNQPQHF
TGTGCCAGCAGCTTGGATAGGATATGGGGCAATCAGCCCCAGCATTTT
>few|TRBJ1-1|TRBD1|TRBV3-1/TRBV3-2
CASSQGRDRGTEAFF
TGTGCCAGCAGCCAGGGAAGGGACAGGGGGACTGAAGCTTTCTTT
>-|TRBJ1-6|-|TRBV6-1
CASSEAPQSPLHF
TGTGCCAGCAGTGAAGCTCCCCAATCACCCCTCCACTTT
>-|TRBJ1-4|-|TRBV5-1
CASSLRGGWEEKLFF
TGCGCCAGCAGCCTGAGGGGGGGCTGGGAGGAAAAACTGTTTTTT
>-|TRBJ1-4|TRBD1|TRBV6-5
CASTPGTGGNEKLFF
TGTGCCAGCACTCCAGGGACAGGGGGCAATGAAAAACTGTTTTTT
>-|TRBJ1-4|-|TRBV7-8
CASSREQGFGEKLFF
TGTGCCAGCAGCCGAGAACAGGGTTTTGGCGAAAAACTGTTTTTT
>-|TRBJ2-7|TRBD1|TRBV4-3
CASSQERQGRREQYF
TGCGCCAGCAGCCAGGAAAGACAGGGCCGGAGGGAGCAGTACTTC
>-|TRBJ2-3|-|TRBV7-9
CASSPNTDTQYF
TGTGCCAGCAGCCCTAACACAGATACGCAGTATTTT
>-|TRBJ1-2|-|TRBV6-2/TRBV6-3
CASSYPRTPYGYTF
TGTGCCAGCAGTTACCCAAGGACACCCTATGGCTACACCTTC
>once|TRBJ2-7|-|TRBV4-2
CASSQDAPTYEQYF
TGTGCCAGCAGCCAAGACGCCCCCACCTACGAGCAGTACTTC
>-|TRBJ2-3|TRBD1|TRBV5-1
CASRDRRSGDTQYF
TGCGCCAGCAGGGACAGGCGATCTGGAGATACGCAGTATTTT
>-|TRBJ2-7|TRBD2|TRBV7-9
CASSRGTSGSYEQYF
TGTGCCAGCAGCCGAGGGACTAGCGGATCCTACGAGCAGTACTTC
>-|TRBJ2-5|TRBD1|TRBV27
CASSPLLGTGEETQYF
TGTGCCAGCAGTCCCCTCCTCGGGACAGGGGAAGAGACCCAGTACTTC
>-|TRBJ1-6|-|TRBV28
CASSQLTRTATNSPLHF
TGTGCCAGCAGCCAACTAACACGGACGGCCACCAATTCACCCCTCCACTTT
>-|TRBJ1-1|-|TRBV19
CASSDTANTEAFF
TGTGCCAGTAGTGACACAGCGAACACTGAAGCTTTCTTT
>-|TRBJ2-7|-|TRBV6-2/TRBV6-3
CASSYPPAHEQYF
TGTGCCAGCAGTTACCCCCCCGCCCACGAGCAGTACTTC
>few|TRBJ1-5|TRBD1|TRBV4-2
CASSQDRGQGQYQPQHF
TGTGCCAGCAGCCAAGATAGGGGGCAGGGCCAATATCAGCCCCAGCATTTT
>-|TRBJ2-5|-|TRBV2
CASSEEGGVETQYF
TGTGCCAGCAGTGAAGAAGGAGGGGTAGAGACCCAGTACTTC
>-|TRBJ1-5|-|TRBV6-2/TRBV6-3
CASSYSTGIVQPQHF
TGTGCCAGCAGTTACTCTACAGGGATCGTTCAGCCCCAGCATTTT
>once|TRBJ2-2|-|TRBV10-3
CAISETAGGELFF
TGTGCCATCAGTGAGACAGCTGGCGGGGAGCTGTTTTTT
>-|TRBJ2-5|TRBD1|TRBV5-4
CASSLGQGARETQYF
TGTGCCAGCAGCTTAGGGCAGGGGGCACGTGAGACCCAGTACTTC
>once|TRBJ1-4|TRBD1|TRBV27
CASSYRGWEKLFF
TGTGCCAGCAGTTACAGGGGTTGGGAAAAACTGTTTTTT
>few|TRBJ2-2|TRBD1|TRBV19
CASSMGAETGAGPNTGELFF
TGTGCCAGTAGTATGGGGGCCGAGACAGGGGCTGGGCCGAACACCGGGGAGCTGTTTTTT
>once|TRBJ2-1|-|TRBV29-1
CSASDNNEQFF
TGCAGCGCCAGCGACAACAATGAGCAGTTCTTC
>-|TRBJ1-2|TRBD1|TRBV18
CASSLGQGDYGYTF
TGTGCCAGCTCACTCGGACAGGGGGACTATGGCTACACCTTC
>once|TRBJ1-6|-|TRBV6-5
CASSYGQANSPLHF
TGTGCCAGCAGTTACGGGCAGGCAAATTCACCCCTCCACTTT
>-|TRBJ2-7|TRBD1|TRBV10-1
CASSEGDRGTYEQYF
TGCGCCAGCAGTGAGGGGGACAGGGGCACCTACGAGCAGTACTTC
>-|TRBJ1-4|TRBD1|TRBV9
CASSVDRGNEKLFF
TGTGCCAGCAGCGTAGACAGGGGTAATGAAAAACTGTTTTTT
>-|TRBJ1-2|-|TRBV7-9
CASSPPGGYTF
TGTGCCAGCAGCCCCCCCGGGGGATACACCTTC
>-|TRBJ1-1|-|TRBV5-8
CASSLDSLNTEAFF
TGTGCCAGCAGCTTGGATTCGTTGAACACTGAAGCTTTCTTT
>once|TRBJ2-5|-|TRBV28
CASSRGLARGRETQYF
TGTGCCAGCAGTCGAGGCTTGGCAAGGGGGAGAGAGACCCAGTACTTC
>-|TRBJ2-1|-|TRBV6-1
CASSGFRVEGVYNEQFF
TGTGCCAGCAGTGGGTTCAGGGTCGAGGGGGTATACAATGAGCAGTTCTTC
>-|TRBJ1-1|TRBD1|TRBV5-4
CAARTGLGLNTEAFF
TGTGCCGCTAGGACAGGGTTGGGGCTGAACACTGAAGCTTTCTTT
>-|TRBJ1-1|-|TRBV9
CASSVEGQPNTEAFF
TGTGCCAGCAGCGTAGAAGGACAGCCGAACACTGAAGCTTTCTTT
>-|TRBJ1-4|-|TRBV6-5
CASSRANEKLFF
TGTGCCAGCAGTAGGGCTAATGAAAAACTGTTTTTT
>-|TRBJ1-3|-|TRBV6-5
CASSSGSSSGNTIYF
TGTGCCAGCAGTTCCGGCTCGAGCTCTGGAAACACCATATATTTT
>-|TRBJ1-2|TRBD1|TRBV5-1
CASSLVMGQTNYGYTF
TGCGCCAGCAGCTTGGTAATGGGACAGACTAACTATGGCTACACCTTC
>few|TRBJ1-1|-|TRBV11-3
CASSQGGRSVNTEAFF
TGTGCCAGCAGCCAAGGGGGGCGTTCTGTGAACACTGAAGCTTTCTTT
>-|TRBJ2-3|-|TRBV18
CASSPGGLTDTQYF
TGTGCCAGCTCACCTGGGGGACTCACAGATACGCAGTATTTT